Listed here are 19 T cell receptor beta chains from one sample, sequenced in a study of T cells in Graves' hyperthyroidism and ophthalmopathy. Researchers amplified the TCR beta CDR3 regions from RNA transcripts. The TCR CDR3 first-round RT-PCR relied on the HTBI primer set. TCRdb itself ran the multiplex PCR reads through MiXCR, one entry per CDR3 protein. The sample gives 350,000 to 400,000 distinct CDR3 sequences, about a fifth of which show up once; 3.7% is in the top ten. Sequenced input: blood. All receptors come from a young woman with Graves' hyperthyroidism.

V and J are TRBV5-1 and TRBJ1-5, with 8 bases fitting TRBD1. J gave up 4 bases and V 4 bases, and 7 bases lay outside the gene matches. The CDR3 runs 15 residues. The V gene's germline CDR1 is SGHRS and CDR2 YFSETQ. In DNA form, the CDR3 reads TGCGCCAGCAGCCCGGGACAGGATGTAAATCAGCCCCAGCATTTT. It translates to CASSPGQDVNQPQHF.

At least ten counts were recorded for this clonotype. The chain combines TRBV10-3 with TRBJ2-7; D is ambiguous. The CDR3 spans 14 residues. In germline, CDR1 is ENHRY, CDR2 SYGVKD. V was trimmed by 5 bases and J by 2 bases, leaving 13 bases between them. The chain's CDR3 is CAISSGPETYEQYF. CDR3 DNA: TGTGCCATCAGTTCCGGGCCGGAAACCTACGAGCAGTACTTC.

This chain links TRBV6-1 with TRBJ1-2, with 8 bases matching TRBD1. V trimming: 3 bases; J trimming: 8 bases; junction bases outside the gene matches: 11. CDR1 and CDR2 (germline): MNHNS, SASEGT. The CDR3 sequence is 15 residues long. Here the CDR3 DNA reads TGTGCCAGCAGTGACCGGGCGACAGGGGCGGAGGGCTACACCTTC. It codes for CASSDRATGAEGYTF.

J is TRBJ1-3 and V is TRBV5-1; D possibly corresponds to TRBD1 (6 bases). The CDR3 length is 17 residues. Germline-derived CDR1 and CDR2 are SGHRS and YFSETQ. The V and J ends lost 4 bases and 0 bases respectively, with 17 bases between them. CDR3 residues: CASSLGQIQSSGNTIYF. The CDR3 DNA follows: TGCGCCAGCAGCCTCGGACAGATCCAGAGCTCTGGAAACACCATATATTTT. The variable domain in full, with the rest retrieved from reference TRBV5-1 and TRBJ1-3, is KAGVTQTPRYLIKTRGQQVTLSCSPISGHRSVSWYQQTPGQGLQFLFEYFSETQRNKGNFPGRFSGRQFSNSRSEMNVSTLELGDSALYLCASSLGQIQSSGNTIYFGEGSWLTVV.

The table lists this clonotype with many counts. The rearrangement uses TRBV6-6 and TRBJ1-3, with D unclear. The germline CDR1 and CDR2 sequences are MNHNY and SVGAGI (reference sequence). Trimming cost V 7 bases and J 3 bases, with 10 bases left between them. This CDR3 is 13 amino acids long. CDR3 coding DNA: TGTGCCAGCACCTCCGAGGGTGGAAACACCATATATTTT. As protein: CASTSEGGNTIYF.

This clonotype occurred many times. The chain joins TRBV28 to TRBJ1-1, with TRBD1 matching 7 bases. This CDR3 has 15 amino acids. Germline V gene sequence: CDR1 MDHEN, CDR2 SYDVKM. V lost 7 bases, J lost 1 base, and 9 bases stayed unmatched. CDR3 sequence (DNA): TGTGCCAGCATGTTGACAGGGCGTTGGAACACTGAAGCTTTCTTT. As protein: CASMLTGRWNTEAFF.

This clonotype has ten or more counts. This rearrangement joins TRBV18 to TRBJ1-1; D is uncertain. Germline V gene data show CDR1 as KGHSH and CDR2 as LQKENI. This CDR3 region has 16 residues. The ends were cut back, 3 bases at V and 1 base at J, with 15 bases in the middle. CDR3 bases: TGTGCCAGCTCACCTTCCACACACTCGGCGAACACTGAAGCTTTCTTT. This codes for CASSPSTHSANTEAFF.

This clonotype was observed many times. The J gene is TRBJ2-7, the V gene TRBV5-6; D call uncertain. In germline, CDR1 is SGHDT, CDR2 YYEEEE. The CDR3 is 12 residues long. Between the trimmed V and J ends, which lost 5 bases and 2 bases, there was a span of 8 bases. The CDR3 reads CASRRSAYEQYF. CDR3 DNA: TGTGCCAGCAGAAGATCAGCCTACGAGCAGTACTTC. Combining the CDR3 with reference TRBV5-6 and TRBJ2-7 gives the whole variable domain DAGVTQSPTHLIKTRGQQVTLRCSPKSGHDTVSWYQQALGQGPQFIFQYYEEEERQRGNFPDRFSGHQFPNYSSELNVNALLLGDSALYLCASRRSAYEQYFGPGTRLTVT.

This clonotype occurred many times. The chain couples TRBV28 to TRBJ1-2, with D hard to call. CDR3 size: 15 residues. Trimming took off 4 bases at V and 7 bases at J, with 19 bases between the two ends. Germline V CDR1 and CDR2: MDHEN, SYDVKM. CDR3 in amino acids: CASSSRTATLGGYTF. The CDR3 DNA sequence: TGTGCCAGCAGTTCCCGGACGGCTACCCTCGGTGGCTACACCTTC.

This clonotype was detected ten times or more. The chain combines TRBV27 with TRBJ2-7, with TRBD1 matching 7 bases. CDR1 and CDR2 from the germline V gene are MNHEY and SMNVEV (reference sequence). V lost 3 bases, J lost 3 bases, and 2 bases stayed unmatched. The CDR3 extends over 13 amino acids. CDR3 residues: CASSFRQGYEQYF. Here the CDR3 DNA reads TGTGCCAGCAGTTTCAGACAGGGCTACGAGCAGTACTTC.

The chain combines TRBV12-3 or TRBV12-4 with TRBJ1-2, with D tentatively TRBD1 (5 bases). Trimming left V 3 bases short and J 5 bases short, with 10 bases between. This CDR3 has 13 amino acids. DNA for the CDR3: TGTGCCAGCAGTTTCTCAGGGAGTTATGGCTACACCTTC. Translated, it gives CASSFSGSYGYTF.

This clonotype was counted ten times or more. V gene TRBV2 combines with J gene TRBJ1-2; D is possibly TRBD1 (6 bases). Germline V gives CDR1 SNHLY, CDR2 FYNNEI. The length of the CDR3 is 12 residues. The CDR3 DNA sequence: TGTGCAAGACGGGACATGATAGATGGCTACACCTTC. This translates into CARRDMIDGYTF.

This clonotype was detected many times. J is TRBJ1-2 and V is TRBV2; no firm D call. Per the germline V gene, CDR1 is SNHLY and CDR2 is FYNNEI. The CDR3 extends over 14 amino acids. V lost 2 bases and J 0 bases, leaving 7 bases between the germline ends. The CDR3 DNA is TGTGCCAGCAGTGAATGGGAGGCTAACTATGGCTACACCTTC. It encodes CASSEWEANYGYTF.

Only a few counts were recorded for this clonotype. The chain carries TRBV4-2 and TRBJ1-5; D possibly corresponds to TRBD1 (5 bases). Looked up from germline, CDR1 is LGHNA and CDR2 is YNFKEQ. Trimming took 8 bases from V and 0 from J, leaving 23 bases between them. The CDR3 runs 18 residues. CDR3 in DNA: TGTGCCAGCCACCCTGTCCCGCCAGACCAGGGTAGCAATCAGCCCCAGCATTTT. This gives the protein CASHPVPPDQGSNQPQHF.

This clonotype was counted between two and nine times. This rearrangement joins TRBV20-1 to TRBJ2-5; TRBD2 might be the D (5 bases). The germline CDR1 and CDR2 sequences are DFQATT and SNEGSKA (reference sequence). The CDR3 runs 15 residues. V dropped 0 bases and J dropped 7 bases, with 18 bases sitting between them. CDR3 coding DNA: TGCAGTGCTAGAGAACCAGGACTGATTGAAGGGACCCAGTACTTC. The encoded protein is CSAREPGLIEGTQYF.

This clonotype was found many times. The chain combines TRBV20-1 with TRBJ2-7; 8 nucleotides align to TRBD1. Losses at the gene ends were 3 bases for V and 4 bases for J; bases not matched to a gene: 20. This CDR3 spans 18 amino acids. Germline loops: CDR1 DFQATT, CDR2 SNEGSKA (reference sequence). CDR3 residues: CSASGQGSGRTDGYEQYF. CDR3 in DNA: TGCAGTGCTAGTGGACAGGGAAGTGGAAGGACCGACGGTTACGAGCAGTACTTC.

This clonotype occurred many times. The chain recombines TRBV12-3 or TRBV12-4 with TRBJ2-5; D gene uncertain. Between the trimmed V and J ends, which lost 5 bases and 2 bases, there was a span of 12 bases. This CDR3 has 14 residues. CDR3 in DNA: TGTGCCAGCAGTCCCTCCGGGTGGCAAGAGACCCAGTACTTC. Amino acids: CASSPSGWQETQYF.

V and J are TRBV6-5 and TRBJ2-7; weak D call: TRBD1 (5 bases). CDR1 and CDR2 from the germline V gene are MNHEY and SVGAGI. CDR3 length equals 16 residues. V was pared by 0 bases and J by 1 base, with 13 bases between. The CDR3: CASSYSIGSGSYEQYF. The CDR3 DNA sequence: TGTGCCAGCAGTTACTCGATAGGTTCAGGGTCCTACGAGCAGTACTTC.

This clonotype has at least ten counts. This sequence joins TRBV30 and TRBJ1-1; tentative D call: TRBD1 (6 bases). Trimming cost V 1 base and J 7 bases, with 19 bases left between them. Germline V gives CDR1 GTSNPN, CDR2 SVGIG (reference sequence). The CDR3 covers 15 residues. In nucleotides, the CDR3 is TGTGCCTGGAGTGCCGGGACACCGATGGATCTTGAAGCTTTCTTT. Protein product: CAWSAGTPMDLEAFF.